The rows below give T cell receptor beta chains drawn from one sample of a study of cytomegalovirus exposure and HLA in healthy donors. Produced via immunoSEQ multiplex PCR; TCRdb's table is partial and in-frame only. The sample carries over 110,000 clones, over 75% recorded once. Sequences were obtained from PBMCs. The receptor set was obtained from a male donor in good health and CMV-seronegative. Both conserved end residues are part of each CDR3. D genes are given only for firm matches. The size of a clone is reported for some rows only, either as once, few or many, or as a class for expanded clones.

TRBJ2-7,TRBV6-5,NA,once,16,TGTGCCAGCAGTTACTCGACCGGGACACGTCACTACGAGCAGTACTTC,CASSYSTGTRHYEQYF
TRBJ2-7,TRBV29-1,TRBD2,few,14,TGCAGCGTTGCCTTGACTAGCGCTGTCTACGAGCAGTACTTC,CSVALTSAVYEQYF
TRBJ2-7,TRBV6-5,NA,NA,14,TGTGCCAGCAGTTACGGGCAGGGTCCCTACGAGCAGTACTTC,CASSYGQGPYEQYF
TRBJ2-7,TRBV6-5,TRBD1,once,14,TGTGCCAGCAGCCGGGGACAGGGCGCCGTCGAGCAGTACTTC,CASSRGQGAVEQYF
TRBJ2-3,TRBV18,TRBD2,NA,18,TGTGCCAGCTCACCACTTGGTTCAGCGGGACTTAGCACAGATACGCAGTATTTT,CASSPLGSAGLSTDTQYF
TRBJ2-5,TRBV29-1,NA,NA,13,TGCAGCGTTGCCGGGACAAACCAAGAGACCCAGTACTTC,CSVAGTNQETQYF
TRBJ2-7,TRBV11-2,NA,NA,16,TGTGCCAGCAGCCCTCGGGGCCACAGGGCTCCACACGAGCAGTACTTC,CASSPRGHRAPHEQYF
TRBJ1-1,TRBV5-1,NA,NA,15,TGCGCCAGCAGCCTGGACAGCAGGATGAACACTGAAGCTTTCTTT,CASSLDSRMNTEAFF
TRBJ2-7,TRBV28,TRBD2,once,16,TGTGCCAGCAACTCTCAGGGACTAGCGGGCCGCTACGAGCAGTACTTC,CASNSQGLAGRYEQYF
TRBJ2-7,TRBV28,NA,NA,14,TGTGCCAGCACCCTAGGGAGTGTGGGGAGCGAGCAGTACTTC,CASTLGSVGSEQYF
TRBJ1-3,TRBV7-2,TRBD1,NA,16,TGTGCCAGCAGCTTAGATATAGGGGGCGGTGGAAACACCATATATTTT,CASSLDIGGGGNTIYF
TRBJ2-1,TRBV9,TRBD1,NA,14,TGTGCCAGCACCTTCGGGCTACAGGGGGGTAAGCAGTTCTTC,CASTFGLQGGKQFF
TRBJ2-7,TRBV18,TRBD1,few,15,TGTGCCAGCTCCTCGGGACAGGGTCAGCCCTACGAGCAGTACTTC,CASSSGQGQPYEQYF
TRBJ2-7,TRBV27,NA,NA,14,TGTGCCAGCAGTTTGTACTCCGGGATGGGCGAGCAGTACTTC,CASSLYSGMGEQYF
TRBJ2-5,TRBV29-1,NA,once,14,TGCAGCGTTGAAGATCGTGGAGGGGAAGAGACCCAGTACTTC,CSVEDRGGEETQYF
TRBJ1-1,TRBV10-2,NA,NA,13,TGCGCCAGCAGTGAGTGGCTGAACACTGAAGCTTTCTTT,CASSEWLNTEAFF
TRBJ2-2,TRBV6-1,NA,NA,14,TGTGCCAGCAGTGAAACTAGTTCCACCGGGGAGCTGTTTTTT,CASSETSSTGELFF
TRBJ2-3,TRBV5-1,TRBD2,once,17,TGCGCCAGCAGCATCAAGCGGGAGGCGAGACCCACAGATACGCAGTATTTT,CASSIKREARPTDTQYF
TRBJ2-7,TRBV10-3,TRBD2,NA,13,TGTGCCATAAGGGGACTAGCGGGACACGAGCAGTACTTC,CAIRGLAGHEQYF
TRBJ2-7,TRBV10-3,TRBD1,NA,12,TGTGCCATCACGGGGACAGGGGACGAGCAGTACTTC,CAITGTGDEQYF
TRBJ2-7,TRBV29-1,TRBD1,NA,16,TGCAGCGCTTGGGACAGGGGCAATCTTGGTACGTACGAGCAGTACTTC,CSAWDRGNLGTYEQYF
TRBJ2-1,TRBV4-3,NA,NA,14,TGCGCCAGCAGCCAAGATGGGCTTCCCAATGAGCAGTTCTTC,CASSQDGLPNEQFF
TRBJ1-2,TRBV27,NA,NA,13,TGTGCCAGCAGTTTAAGCAGGAACTATGGCTACACCTTC,CASSLSRNYGYTF
TRBJ1-3,TRBV7-2,NA,NA,15,TGTGCCAGCAGCCCTAGGCCGGCTTCTGGAAACACCATATATTTT,CASSPRPASGNTIYF
TRBJ1-3,TRBV2,NA,NA,14,TGTGCCAGCACCGGGGGGTTGGGTGGAAACACCATATATTTT,CASTGGLGGNTIYF
TRBJ2-5,TRBV28,NA,NA,14,TGTGCCAGCAGACCCCGGGGGAGTTTGGAGACCCAGTACTTC,CASRPRGSLETQYF
TRBJ2-7,TRBV30,TRBD1,NA,13,TGTGCCTGGATTGGAGGACAGGAATACGAGCAGTACTTC,CAWIGGQEYEQYF
TRBJ1-2,TRBV15,NA,few,15,TGTGCCACCAGCAGAGTACCCGTACAGGACTATGGCTACACCTTC,CATSRVPVQDYGYTF
TRBJ2-3,TRBV13,TRBD1,NA,14,TGTGCCAGCAGCTTAGGACAGGGGACAGATACGCAGTATTTT,CASSLGQGTDTQYF
TRBJ2-7,TRBV7-6,NA,NA,15,TGTGCCAGCAGCTTAGTGCTGAGGGGGACCTACGAGCAGTACTTC,CASSLVLRGTYEQYF
TRBJ1-2,TRBV7-2,NA,NA,15,TGTGCCAGCAGCTACACTATAACCGCTAACTATGGCTACACCTTC,CASSYTITANYGYTF
TRBJ2-7,TRBV7-9,TRBD2,once,16,TGTGCCAGCAGCTTACTAGCGGGGTCCCGCACCTACGAGCAGTACTTC,CASSLLAGSRTYEQYF
TRBJ1-5,TRBV6-6,NA,medium-sized,14,TGTGCCAGCAGTTACGGGGGGGAGAGTCAGCCCCAGCATTTT,CASSYGGESQPQHF
TRBJ1-1,TRBV9,TRBD1,few,16,TGTGCCAGCAGCGTATGGAGGGGGCTTTTCTTCACTGAAGCTTTCTTT,CASSVWRGLFFTEAFF
TRBJ1-5,TRBV19,NA,NA,15,TGTGCCAGTAGTATCTATGCCGATAGCAATCAGCCCCAGCATTTT,CASSIYADSNQPQHF
TRBJ1-1,TRBV6-5,TRBD1,NA,13,TGTGCCAGCAGCAGGGACAGACACACTGAAGCTTTCTTT,CASSRDRHTEAFF
TRBJ1-5,TRBV27,NA,NA,16,TGTGCCAGCAGTTTATCGGTGGAGCAGGGAGGACAGCCCCAGCATTTT,CASSLSVEQGGQPQHF
TRBJ2-7,TRBV29-1,NA,NA,12,TGCAGCTCCGGGACAGCCGGGGGCGAGCAGTACTTC,CSSGTAGGEQYF
TRBJ2-6,TRBV2,NA,NA,14,TGTGCCAGCACCGAGGGGGCTGGGGCCAACGTCCTGACTTTC,CASTEGAGANVLTF
TRBJ2-3,TRBV28,NA,NA,12,TGTGCCAGCAGTTTAGTCGCAGATACGCAGTATTTT,CASSLVADTQYF
TRBJ2-7,TRBV4-1,TRBD2,NA,15,TGCGCCAGCAGCCCTTGGGGACTAGCCTCTCGGGAGCAGTACTTC,CASSPWGLASREQYF
TRBJ2-7,TRBV19,TRBD1,NA,15,TGTGCCAGTAGTGCCGGGACAGGGTATGACTACGAGCAGTACTTC,CASSAGTGYDYEQYF
TRBJ1-5,TRBV2,NA,few,15,TGTGCCAGCACGATGACAGGAGGAACCAATCAGCCCCAGCATTTT,CASTMTGGTNQPQHF
TRBJ1-4,TRBV7-6,NA,NA,15,TGTGCCAGCAGCCCACTCGACAGTCCTAATGAAAAACTGTTTTTT,CASSPLDSPNEKLFF
TRBJ2-1,TRBV2,TRBD2,NA,18,TGTGCCAGCAGCTACGTCCCAGGGGGTAGCGGGAGTCACCATGAGCAGTTCTTC,CASSYVPGGSGSHHEQFF
TRBJ2-7,TRBV6-5,NA,once,12,TGTGCCAGCAGCCCCGGGGGATACGAGCAGTACTTC,CASSPGGYEQYF
TRBJ2-1,TRBV5-1,TRBD2,NA,15,TGCGCCAGCAGCGACGGGACTAGCGGGGAAAATGAGCAGTTCTTC,CASSDGTSGENEQFF
TRBJ2-1,TRBV6-4,TRBD2,NA,14,TGTGCCAGCAGTGTCCTAGCGGGAGAGGGAGAGCAGTTCTTC,CASSVLAGEGEQFF
TRBJ2-1,TRBV19,TRBD2,NA,16,TGTGCCAGTAGTATAGGTTTGGGACTAGCGGGAGACCAGCAGTTCTTC,CASSIGLGLAGDQQFF
TRBJ1-2,TRBV4-2,TRBD1,NA,14,TGTGCCAGCAGCCAAGAGACAGGGGACTATGGCTACACCTTC,CASSQETGDYGYTF
TRBJ1-1,TRBV7-3,NA,few,15,TGTGCCAGCAGCTTAGAAGGTCAGGCAAACACTGAAGCTTTCTTT,CASSLEGQANTEAFF
TRBJ2-1,TRBV9,NA,few,13,TGTGCCAGCAGCTCGGACAACTACAATGAGCAGTTCTTC,CASSSDNYNEQFF
TRBJ2-5,TRBV28,TRBD2,NA,14,TGTGCCAGCAGGGACCGGGAGGGTCAAGAGACCCAGTACTTC,CASRDREGQETQYF
TRBJ2-7,TRBV5-1,NA,NA,13,TGCGCCAGCAGCTTGGCGACTCCGTACGAGCAGTACTTC,CASSLATPYEQYF
TRBJ1-4,TRBV6-6,NA,NA,13,TGTGCCAGCGGCCCACCGGGAGGTGAAAAACTGTTTTTT,CASGPPGGEKLFF
TRBJ1-1,TRBV4-3,NA,NA,14,TGCGCCAGCAGCCAAGGAGTCGTGAACACTGAAGCTTTCTTT,CASSQGVVNTEAFF
TRBJ1-2,TRBV5-1,TRBD1,NA,14,TGCGCCAGCACCCAATCGGGACAGAACTATGGCTACACCTTC,CASTQSGQNYGYTF
TRBJ1-1,TRBV2,NA,NA,14,TGTGCCAGCATCTTAAACACAGGGTACACTGAAGCTTTCTTT,CASILNTGYTEAFF
TRBJ2-7,TRBV29-1,NA,NA,14,TGCAGCGTTGTTGGCCCAGGGCGTAGCAGTGAGCAGTACTTC,CSVVGPGRSSEQYF
TRBJ2-7,TRBV7-6,NA,NA,14,TGTGCCAGTAGCCGAACTGGACAGCCCTACGAGCAGTACTTC,CASSRTGQPYEQYF